The 21 T cell receptor beta chains given below trace back to one sample, sequenced in a study of T-cell reconstitution after alpha-beta-depleted transplantation in children. Unique molecular identifiers were incorporated during preparation of the TCRbeta library. A single record per CDR3 protein comes from TCRdb applying MiXCR to the PCR reads. The sample shows hundreds of thousands of distinct CDR3 sequences, 10% to 15% of them seen only once. The input for sequencing was PBMCs, taken from the stem cell graft. Receptor source: a human donor who donated a stem cell graft to a child with Fanconi anemia.

This clonotype was picked up a small number of times. The chain is built from TRBV14 and TRBJ2-3, with 8 bases matching TRBD1. V lost 4 bases, J lost 6 bases, and 12 bases stayed unmatched. This CDR3 spans 16 amino acids. The germline V gene encodes CDR1 SGHDN and CDR2 FVKESK. The CDR3, as DNA: TGTGCCAGCAGCCCCATTGGACAGGGAAGGACGGATACGCAGTATTTT. Its protein is CASSPIGQGRTDTQYF.

This clonotype appeared many times. The V call is TRBV6-1, the J call TRBJ2-2; tentative D call: TRBD1 (6 bases). There are 14 residues in the CDR3. Germline loops: CDR1 MNHNS, CDR2 SASEGT. Trimming left V 6 bases short and J 0 bases short, with 8 bases between. The CDR3: CASRDRSNTGELFF. The DNA of the CDR3 is TGTGCCAGCAGGGACAGATCGAACACCGGGGAGCTGTTTTTT.

The chain employs TRBV10-3 and TRBJ2-7; perhaps TRBD1 as D (6 bases). V lost 0 bases and J 6 bases, leaving 12 bases between the germline ends. CDR3 length: 14 amino acids. Germline V gene sequence: CDR1 ENHRY, CDR2 SYGVKD. CDR3 in amino acids: CAISESAQGGEQYF. CDR3 DNA sequence: TGTGCCATCAGTGAGTCGGCCCAAGGGGGCGAGCAGTACTTC.

This clonotype has only a few counts. The chain carries TRBV29-1 and TRBJ1-2; no clear D. Trimming left V 0 bases short and J 8 bases short, with 4 bases between. The CDR3 extends over 10 amino acids. CDR1 and CDR2 from the germline V gene are SQVTM and ANQGSEA. The CDR3 is CSVEDLGYTF. CDR3 DNA sequence: TGCAGCGTTGAAGACCTCGGCTACACCTTC.

The chain links TRBV5-1 to TRBJ2-2; 12 positions match TRBD1. J gave up 6 bases and V 2 bases, and 14 bases lay outside the gene matches. This CDR3 contains 19 residues. CDR1 SGHRS and CDR2 YFSETQ come from the germline V gene. CDR3 DNA: TGCGCCAGCAGCTTAACGTTACCGGGACAGGGGGCTTTCTCCGGGGAGCTGTTTTTT. It is translated as CASSLTLPGQGAFSGELFF. The variable domain in full, with the rest retrieved from reference TRBV5-1 and TRBJ2-2, is KAGVTQTPRYLIKTRGQQVTLSCSPISGHRSVSWYQQTPGQGLQFLFEYFSETQRNKGNFPGRFSGRQFSNSRSEMNVSTLELGDSALYLCASSLTLPGQGAFSGELFFGEGSRLTVL.

This chain connects TRBV10-2 to TRBJ2-3; TRBD2 matches at 7 bases. Trimming cost V 2 bases and J 4 bases; bases outside gene matches: 9. CDR1 WSHSY and CDR2 SAAADI come from the germline V gene. The length of the CDR3 is 16 residues. Written as DNA, the CDR3 is TGCGCCAGCAGTGAGGACGCCACCCTAGCGGCAGATACGCAGTATTTT. This translates into CASSEDATLAADTQYF.

There are a few counts of this clonotype. The rearrangement links TRBV5-1 to TRBJ1-2; D ambiguous. This CDR3 is 15 amino acids long. V was clipped by 2 bases and J by 0 bases, with 11 bases between them. Germline V lookup: CDR1 SGHRS, CDR2 YFSETQ. The CDR3 DNA sequence: TGCGCCAGCAGCTTTCAACCCGGAACTAACTATGGCTACACCTTC. Amino acids: CASSFQPGTNYGYTF.

This rearrangement joins TRBV12-3 or TRBV12-4 to TRBJ1-2, with D possibly being TRBD1 (5 bases). V was clipped by 3 bases and J by 4 bases, with 12 bases between them. There are 14 residues in the CDR3. CDR3 region: CASSFVGTVYGYTF. In nucleotides, the CDR3 is TGTGCCAGCAGTTTTGTAGGGACCGTCTATGGCTACACCTTC.

In its sample, this clonotype was seen a few times. The rearrangement links TRBV5-6 to TRBJ2-3; D unclear. CDR1 and CDR2 from the germline V gene are SGHDT and YYEEEE. V lost 3 bases and J 6 bases, leaving 11 bases between the germline ends. This CDR3 has 13 amino acids. CDR3 sequence reads: CASSWAAEDTQYF. The DNA of the CDR3 is TGTGCCAGCAGCTGGGCCGCGGAGGATACGCAGTATTTT.

In its sample, this clonotype was seen a few times. CDR3 in amino acids: CSASLAGGDTQYF. The CDR3, as DNA: TGCAGTGCTAGTCTAGCGGGGGGCGATACGCAGTATTTT. This sequence joins TRBV20-1 and TRBJ2-3; TRBD2 agrees at 11 bases. This CDR3 is 13 amino acids long. Trimming at V came to 3 bases and at J to 6 bases, leaving 2 bases not matched to a gene. Germline assignment: CDR1 DFQATT and CDR2 SNEGSKA (reference sequence).

This clonotype was observed at least ten times. V gene TRBV5-5 combines with J gene TRBJ2-1; 10 positions agree with TRBD2. Germline V gene lookup returns CDR1 SGHKS and CDR2 YYEKEE (reference sequence). J gave up 8 bases and V 5 bases, and 7 bases lay outside the gene matches. This CDR3 is 14 amino acids long. CDR3 residues: CASSSPSGGDEQFF. The CDR3 DNA reads as TGTGCCAGCAGTTCCCCTAGCGGGGGCGATGAGCAGTTCTTC.

The sample holds a few counts of this clonotype. The J gene is TRBJ2-5, the V gene TRBV5-1; 11 positions agree with TRBD2. The CDR3 contains 14 residues. The ends lost 4 bases at V and 2 bases at J; junction bases unmatched: 1. Germline CDR1 and CDR2: SGHRS and YFSETQ. CDR3 in amino acids: CASSGTSGQETQYF. The DNA of the CDR3 is TGCGCCAGCAGCGGGACTAGCGGACAAGAGACCCAGTACTTC.

This clonotype was recorded many times. The chain employs TRBV28 and TRBJ2-7; 8 bases are shared with TRBD1. Trimming cost V 6 bases and J 2 bases; bases outside gene matches: 6. The CDR3 consists of 14 residues. Germline V gives CDR1 MDHEN, CDR2 SYDVKM. This CDR3 is CASRGGTGTYEQYV. DNA of the CDR3: TGTGCCAGCAGGGGTGGGACAGGCACCTACGAGCAGTACGTC.

This clonotype was counted many times. V gene TRBV6-2 or TRBV6-3 combines with J gene TRBJ2-5; the match to TRBD1 covers 7 bases. V shed 6 bases, J shed 2 bases, and the junction held 9 bases outside the gene matches. The CDR3 has 15 residues. Germline lookup yields CDR1 MNHEY and CDR2 SVGEGT. The CDR3 DNA sequence: TGTGCCAGCAGGCTGTGGGGGACAGCACAAGAGACCCAGTACTTC. Its protein product is CASRLWGTAQETQYF.

Many counts were recorded for this clonotype. The gene calls are TRBV10-2 and TRBJ1-5, with no clear D. The CDR3 spans 15 residues. Trimming left V 3 bases short and J 1 base short, with 10 bases between. CDR1 is WSHSY and CDR2 is SAAADI in the germline V gene. The CDR3 sequence is CASSDGALSNQPQHF. DNA for the CDR3: TGCGCCAGCAGTGATGGAGCGTTAAGCAATCAGCCCCAGCATTTT.

The table lists this clonotype with a few counts. This chain links TRBV7-9 with TRBJ2-1, with D possibly TRBD1 on 5 matching bases. CDR3 size: 14 residues. The germline V gene encodes CDR1 SEHNR and CDR2 FQNEAQ (reference sequence). The germline V and J ends were trimmed by 5 bases and 10 bases, with 18 bases remaining between them. CDR3 region: CASSLASGSWEQFF. CDR3 coding DNA: TGTGCCAGCAGCCTGGCATCAGGGTCTTGGGAGCAGTTCTTC.

This clonotype appeared many times. CDR3 loop: CASSDLGNTEAFF. The CDR3 region has the DNA TGTGCCAGCAGTGATTTGGGCAACACTGAAGCTTTCTTT. The gene calls are TRBV2 and TRBJ1-1; the D is unclear. This CDR3 comprises 13 residues. Trimming took 3 bases from V and 2 from J, leaving 7 bases between them. Germline V lookup: CDR1 SNHLY, CDR2 FYNNEI.

The V and J genes are TRBV5-5 and TRBJ2-4; a possible D gene is TRBD1 (6 bases). This CDR3 contains 14 residues. Germline values: CDR1 SGHKS, CDR2 YYEKEE (reference sequence). Trimming stripped 1 base from V and 14 bases from J, with 19 bases between. CDR3 sequence reads: CASSLRIVPGHEYF. The CDR3 nucleotides read TGTGCCAGCAGCTTGAGGATAGTTCCGGGACACGAGTACTTC.

The V call is TRBV5-1, the J call TRBJ2-3, with D possibly being TRBD1 (5 bases). CDR1 and CDR2 from the germline V gene are SGHRS and YFSETQ. V was pared by 0 bases and J by 4 bases, with 15 bases between. The CDR3 sequence is 16 residues long. The CDR3 reads CASSLESGNFADTQYF. In DNA, the CDR3 is TGCGCCAGCAGCTTGGAGTCAGGGAATTTCGCAGATACGCAGTATTTT.

This chain uses TRBV30 with TRBJ2-7; tentatively, D is TRBD1 (5 bases). Germline assignment: CDR1 GTSNPN and CDR2 SVGIG (reference sequence). The ends were cut back, 0 bases at V and 6 bases at J, with 12 bases in the middle. There are 13 residues in the CDR3. This chain's CDR3 is CAWSVIQGSEQYF. Written as DNA, the CDR3 is TGTGCCTGGAGTGTAATCCAGGGATCCGAGCAGTACTTC.

This clonotype turned up a few times. The chain joins TRBV6-5 to TRBJ1-4; D is ambiguous. V lost 2 bases to trimming and J lost 7 bases, with 11 bases between them. The CDR3 runs to 14 residues. CDR1 and CDR2 from the germline V gene are MNHEY and SVGAGI. The CDR3 coding sequence is TGTGCCAGCAGTTACCGGCCAGGAAGTGAAAAACTGTTTTTT. Translated: CASSYRPGSEKLFF.